Below are 2 T cell receptor beta chains sequenced from a single sample in a study of T cells in Graves' hyperthyroidism and ophthalmopathy. RNA transcripts gave rise to amplified TCR beta CDR3 regions. First-round RT-PCR with HTBI primers amplified the TCR CDR3 region. TCRdb analysed the multiplex PCR reads with MiXCR anew, one entry per CDR3 protein. The data contain roughly 510,000 distinct CDR3 sequences, 20% to 25% of them singletons. Input material: blood. The receptors stem from a man younger than 35 with Graves' hyperthyroidism.

This clonotype occurred a few times. The chain employs TRBV6-1 and TRBJ1-3; TRBD1 might be the D (6 bases). CDR3 size: 17 residues. CDR1 and CDR2 from the germline V gene are MNHNS and SASEGT. Trimming took 0 bases from V and 0 from J, leaving 12 bases between them. The CDR3 coding sequence is TGTGCCAGCAGTGAAGCGTTTGGACAGAGCTCTGGAAACACCATATATTTT. Amino acid sequence: CASSEAFGQSSGNTIYF.

The CDR3 DNA reads as TGTGCCAGCATACAAGAAGGGAGCGAGCAGTACTTC. The encoded protein is CASIQEGSEQYF. The J gene is TRBJ2-7, the V gene TRBV6-1, with a weak D call TRBD2 (5 bases). Trimming removed 7 bases at V and 6 bases at J, with 13 bases between. The CDR3 runs to 12 residues. The germline V gene has CDR1 MNHNS and CDR2 SASEGT.